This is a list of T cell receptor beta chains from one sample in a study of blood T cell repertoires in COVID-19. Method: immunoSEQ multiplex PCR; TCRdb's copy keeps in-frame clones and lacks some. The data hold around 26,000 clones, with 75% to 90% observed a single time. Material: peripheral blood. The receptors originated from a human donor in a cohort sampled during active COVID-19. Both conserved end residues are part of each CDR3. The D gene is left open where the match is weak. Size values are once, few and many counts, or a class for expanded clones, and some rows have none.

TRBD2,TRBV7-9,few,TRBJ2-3,CASSWGGRDTQYF,TGTGCCAGCAGCTGGGGGGGGAGAGATACGCAGTATTTT
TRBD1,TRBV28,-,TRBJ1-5,CASRKTGGSNQPQHF,TGTGCCAGCAGAAAGACAGGGGGTAGCAATCAGCCCCAGCATTTT
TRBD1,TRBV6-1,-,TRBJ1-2,CASSEQGAIGYTF,TGTGCCAGCAGTGAGCAGGGGGCGATTGGCTACACCTTC
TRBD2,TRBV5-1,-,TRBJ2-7,CASSTSGGNEQYF,TGCGCCAGCTCGACTAGCGGGGGGAACGAGCAGTACTTC
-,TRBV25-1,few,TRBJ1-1,CASSEDTSFNTEAFF,TGTGCCAGCAGTGAAGACACAAGCTTTAACACTGAAGCTTTCTTT
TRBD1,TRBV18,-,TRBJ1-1,CASSPAGWPGGRNTEAFF,TGTGCCAGCTCACCAGCCGGGTGGCCAGGGGGCAGGAACACTGAAGCTTTCTTT
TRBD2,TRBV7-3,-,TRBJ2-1,CASSPLAGSSYNEQFF,TGTGCCAGCAGCCCGTTAGCGGGGAGCTCCTACAATGAGCAGTTCTTC
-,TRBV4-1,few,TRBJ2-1,CASTPRGGKSYNEQFF,TGCGCCAGCACCCCAAGGGGGGGTAAGTCCTACAATGAGCAGTTCTTC
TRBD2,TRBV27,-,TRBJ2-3,CASSLNIGTSGGADTQYF,TGTGCCAGCAGTCTCAACATTGGGACTAGCGGGGGAGCAGATACGCAGTATTTT
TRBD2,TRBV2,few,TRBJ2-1,CASSERLAGGAEQFF,TGTGCCAGCAGTGAAAGGCTAGCGGGAGGAGCTGAGCAGTTCTTC
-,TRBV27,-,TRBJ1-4,CASSRGPAREKLFF,TGTGCCAGCAGCCGAGGGCCCGCCAGGGAAAAACTGTTTTTT
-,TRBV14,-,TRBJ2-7,CASSPLGPGEQYF,TGTGCCAGCAGCCCCCTTGGGCCGGGGGAGCAGTACTTC
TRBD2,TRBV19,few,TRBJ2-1,CATGTTLKDEQFF,TGTGCCACAGGGACTACCCTCAAGGATGAGCAGTTCTTC
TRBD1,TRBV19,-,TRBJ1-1,CASSEQGRLMNTEAFF,TGTGCCAGTAGCGAACAGGGGCGACTGATGAACACTGAAGCTTTCTTT
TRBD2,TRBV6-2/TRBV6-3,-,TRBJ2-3,CASIPAGAPDTQYF,TGTGCCAGCATCCCAGCGGGAGCCCCAGATACGCAGTATTTT
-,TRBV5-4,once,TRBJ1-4,CASSLDGLPLEKLFF,TGTGCCAGCAGCTTGGATGGGCTCCCTTTGGAAAAACTGTTTTTT
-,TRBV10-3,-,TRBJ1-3,CAIGAVGNTIYF,TGTGCCATCGGGGCAGTGGGAAACACCATATATTTT
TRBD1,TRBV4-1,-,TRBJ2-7,CASSQADRGVYEQYF,TGCGCCAGCAGCCAGGCTGACAGGGGGGTCTACGAGCAGTACTTC
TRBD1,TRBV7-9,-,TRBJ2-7,CASSFDRGYEQYF,TGTGCCAGCAGCTTCGACAGGGGGTACGAGCAGTACTTC
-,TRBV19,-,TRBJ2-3,CASSMVPADTQYF,TGTGCCAGTAGTATGGTCCCGGCAGATACGCAGTATTTT
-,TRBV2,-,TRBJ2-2,CASSLLSAGELFF,TGTGCCAGCAGTCTCCTAAGCGCCGGGGAGCTGTTTTTT
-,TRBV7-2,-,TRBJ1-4,CASSSEKGSGKLFF,TGTGCCAGCAGCTCCGAAAAGGGGTCGGGAAAACTGTTTTTT
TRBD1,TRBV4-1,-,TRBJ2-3,CASSQRDRSTDTQYF,TGCGCCAGCAGCCAACGGGACAGGTCCACAGATACGCAGTATTTT
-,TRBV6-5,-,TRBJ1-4,CASGRGGGEKLFF,TGTGCCAGCGGTCGGGGGGGCGGTGAAAAACTGTTTTTT
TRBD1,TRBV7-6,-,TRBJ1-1,CASSLGQAMNTEAFF,TGTGCCAGCAGCCTCGGACAGGCTATGAACACTGAAGCTTTCTTT
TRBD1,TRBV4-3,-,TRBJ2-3,CASSQRTGSTDTQYF,TGCGCCAGCAGCCAACGGACAGGGAGCACAGATACGCAGTATTTT
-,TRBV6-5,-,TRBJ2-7,CASSYSLDYEQYF,TGTGCCAGCAGTTACTCTTTAGACTACGAGCAGTACTTC
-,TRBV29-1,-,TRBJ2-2,CSAAGGGELFF,TGCAGCGCCGCCGGGGGCGGGGAGCTGTTTTTT
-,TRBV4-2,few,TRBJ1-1,CASSQGGSGNTEAFF,TGTGCCAGCAGCCAAGGGGGCAGTGGGAACACTGAAGCTTTCTTT
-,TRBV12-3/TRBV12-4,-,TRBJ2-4,CASMSAKNIQYF,TGTGCCAGCATGTCTGCCAAAAACATTCAGTACTTC
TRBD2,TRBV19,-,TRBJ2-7,CASSAGTSGNEQYF,TGTGCCAGTAGCGCCGGGACTAGCGGGAACGAGCAGTACTTC
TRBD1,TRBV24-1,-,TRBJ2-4,CATSDPTDRGKGNSNIQYF,TGTGCCACCAGTGATCCCACGGACAGGGGAAAAGGCAATTCGAACATTCAGTACTTC
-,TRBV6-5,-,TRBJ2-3,CASSYGQGSTDTQYF,TGTGCCAGCAGTTACGGGCAGGGGAGCACAGATACGCAGTATTTT
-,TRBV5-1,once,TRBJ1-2,CASSRDGTGVYGYTF,TGCGCCAGCAGCCGGGACGGGACGGGAGTCTATGGCTACACCTTC
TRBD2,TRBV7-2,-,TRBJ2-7,CASSLGLAAPPYEQYF,TGTGCCAGCAGCTTAGGACTAGCGGCCCCACCCTACGAGCAGTACTTC
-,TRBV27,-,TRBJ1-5,CASSLLKGVNQPQHF,TGTGCCAGCAGTTTGCTGAAGGGGGTCAATCAGCCCCAGCATTTT
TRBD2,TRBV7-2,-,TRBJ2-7,CASSFSGTKLPSEQYF,TGTGCCAGCAGCTTCTCCGGGACTAAACTACCTTCCGAGCAGTACTTC
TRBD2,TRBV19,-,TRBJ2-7,CASSVGGGYSYEQYF,TGTGCCAGTAGTGTCGGGGGGGGTTACTCCTACGAGCAGTACTTC
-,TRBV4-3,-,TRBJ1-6,CASSHIVPQGTYNSPLHF,TGCGCCAGCAGCCACATCGTCCCGCAGGGCACCTATAATTCACCCCTCCACTTT
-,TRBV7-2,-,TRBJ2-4,CASSLQRAKNIQYF,TGTGCCAGCAGCTTACAGAGGGCCAAAAACATTCAGTACTTC
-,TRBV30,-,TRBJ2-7,CAWKMRASYEQYF,TGTGCCTGGAAAATGCGGGCGTCCTACGAGCAGTACTTC
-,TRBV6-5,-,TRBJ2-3,CASSHDGRRTDTQYF,TGTGCCAGCAGTCACGACGGGAGACGCACAGATACGCAGTATTTT
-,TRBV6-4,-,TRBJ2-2,CASSDRLAGELFF,TGTGCCAGCAGTGACCGACTAGCCGGGGAGCTGTTTTTT